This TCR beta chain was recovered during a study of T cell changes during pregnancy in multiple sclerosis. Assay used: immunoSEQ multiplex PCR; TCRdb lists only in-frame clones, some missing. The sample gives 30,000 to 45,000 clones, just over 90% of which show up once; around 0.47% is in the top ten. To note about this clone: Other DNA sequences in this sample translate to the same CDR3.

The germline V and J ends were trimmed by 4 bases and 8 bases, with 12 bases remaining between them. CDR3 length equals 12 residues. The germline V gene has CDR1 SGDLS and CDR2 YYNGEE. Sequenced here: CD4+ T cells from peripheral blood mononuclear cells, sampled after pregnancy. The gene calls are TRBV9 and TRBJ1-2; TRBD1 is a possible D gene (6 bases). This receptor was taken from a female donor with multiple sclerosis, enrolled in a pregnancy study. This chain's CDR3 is CASSPRGGGYTF. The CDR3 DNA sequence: TGTGCCAGCAGCCCGCGAGGGGGAGGCTACACCTTC.